Shown below are 30 T cell receptor beta chains from a single sample sequenced in a study of identical twins. TCRdb reprocessed the 5' RACE reads via MiXCR and lists one record per CDR3 protein. The table includes 700,000 or so distinct CDR3 sequences, less than 10% detected once. These sequences were also reported in another study, on yellow fever vaccine responses in identical twins.

Sequenced sample: PBMCs. Every receptor here comes from a woman aged 18-35 years in good health.

This clonotype has more than one count but fewer than ten. The chain has TRBV27 and TRBJ2-4; D is possibly TRBD1 or TRBD2 (5 bases each). Trimming left V 6 bases short and J 5 bases short, with 8 bases between. The CDR3 covers 12 residues. Germline loops: CDR1 MNHEY, CDR2 SMNVEV (reference sequence). The CDR3 spells CASSGTQNIQYF. The CDR3 DNA follows: TGTGCCAGCAGCGGGACCCAAAACATTCAGTACTTC.

This clonotype was recorded a few times. J is TRBJ1-2 and V is TRBV5-5, with a weak D call TRBD1 (6 bases). Germline values: CDR1 SGHKS, CDR2 YYEKEE (reference sequence). V lost 0 bases and J lost 4, with 22 bases in between. This CDR3 has 18 amino acids. CDR3 amino acids: CASSLASGRLGGSYGYTF. The CDR3 region has the DNA TGTGCCAGCAGCTTGGCCTCTGGACGCCTAGGGGGATCCTATGGCTACACCTTC.

This clonotype was detected a few times. V usage is TRBV20-1 and J usage is TRBJ2-2, with TRBD2 as a possible D gene (5 bases). The CDR3 is 14 residues long. V was trimmed by 0 bases and J by 3 bases, leaving 8 bases between them. Germline lookup yields CDR1 DFQATT and CDR2 SNEGSKA (reference sequence). The CDR3 spells CSARDWRDTGELFF. CDR3 nucleotide sequence: TGCAGTGCTAGAGATTGGCGGGACACCGGGGAGCTGTTTTTT.

The rearrangement links TRBV7-9 to TRBJ2-1, with 10 bases lining up with TRBD2. Germline CDR1 reads SEHNR; CDR2 reads FQNEAQ (reference sequence). This CDR3 is 15 amino acids long. V trimming: 7 bases; J trimming: 1 base; junction bases outside the gene matches: 4. The CDR3 protein is CASNLLAGSYNEQFF. For the CDR3, the DNA is TGTGCCAGCAACCTACTAGCGGGATCCTACAATGAGCAGTTCTTC.

V usage is TRBV5-1 and J usage is TRBJ2-2; 7 bases are shared with TRBD1. Unmatched junction bases numbered 5, after V lost 5 bases and J lost 1 base. Germline CDR1 reads SGHRS; CDR2 reads YFSETQ. The length of the CDR3 is 15 residues. CDR3 protein: CASRPRTGNTGELFF. CDR3 sequence (DNA): TGCGCCAGCAGACCCCGGACAGGGAACACCGGGGAGCTGTTTTTT.

The J gene is TRBJ2-2, the V gene TRBV27; weak D call: TRBD2 (5 bases). V was shortened by 9 bases and J by 0 bases, with 11 bases between the two germline ends. The CDR3 contains 14 residues. The V gene's germline CDR1 is MNHEY and CDR2 SMNVEV (reference sequence). The CDR3 region has the DNA TGTGCCAGTTATTGGACTGCGAACACCGGGGAGCTGTTTTTT. Its protein product is CASYWTANTGELFF.

This chain links TRBV20-1 with TRBJ1-2, with a weak D call TRBD1 (5 bases). V was pared by 0 bases and J by 4 bases, with 12 bases between. The length of the CDR3 is 14 residues. Per the germline V gene, CDR1 is DFQATT and CDR2 is SNEGSKA (reference sequence). Here the CDR3 DNA reads TGCAGTGCTAGAGATCGGGGGGGAGGCTATGGCTACACCTTC. Amino acid sequence: CSARDRGGGYGYTF.

V gene TRBV28 combines with J gene TRBJ2-3, with a weak D call TRBD2 (6 bases). Trimming stripped 0 bases from V and 1 base from J, with 11 bases between. Germline-derived CDR1 and CDR2 are MDHEN and SYDVKM. The CDR3 totals 16 residues. For the CDR3, the DNA is TGTGCCAGCAGTTTATGGACGGGACTCCGCACAGATACGCAGTATTTT. Translated: CASSLWTGLRTDTQYF.

The chain combines TRBV20-1 with TRBJ2-5; perhaps D is TRBD1 or TRBD2 (6 bases each). This CDR3 region has 14 residues. V lost 1 base and J 5 bases, leaving 14 bases between the germline ends. Germline V gene sequence: CDR1 DFQATT, CDR2 SNEGSKA (reference sequence). CDR3 amino acids: CSARAGASSETQYF. Written as DNA, the CDR3 is TGCAGTGCTAGAGCGGGGGCCTCAAGTGAGACCCAGTACTTC.

In its sample, this clonotype was seen once. This chain connects TRBV28 to TRBJ1-6; 8 positions match TRBD1. J gave up 8 bases and V 6 bases, and 6 bases lay outside the gene matches. The germline V gene encodes CDR1 MDHEN and CDR2 SYDVKM. This CDR3 region has 14 residues. As DNA, the CDR3 is TGTGCCAGCAGAGGACAGGGCGGGTATTCACCCCTCCACTTT. Protein: CASRGQGGYSPLHF.

This clonotype showed up just once. This may stem from a read error, because a much larger clone lies one nucleotide away. The chain joins TRBV5-1 to TRBJ2-1; the match to TRBD2 covers 10 bases. The DNA end is more similar to TRBJ2-7, so the J call may be wrong. CDR1 SGHRS and CDR2 YFSETQ come from the germline V gene. The CDR3 has 15 amino acids. CDR3 sequence reads: CASSLAGTSVNEQYF. DNA for the CDR3: TGCGCCAGCAGCTTGGCCGGGACTAGCGTCAATGAGCAGTACTTC.

CDR3 region: CASTHPIRGTDTQYF. The CDR3 bases are TGTGCCAGCACCCATCCGATCCGAGGCACAGATACGCAGTATTTT. The gene calls are TRBV12-3 or TRBV12-4 and TRBJ2-3, with D uncertain. V was shortened by 7 bases and J by 1 base, with 15 bases between the two germline ends. There are 15 residues in the CDR3.

J is TRBJ1-1 and V is TRBV20-1; D gene uncertain. The germline CDR1 and CDR2 sequences are DFQATT and SNEGSKA (reference sequence). The CDR3 covers 11 residues. Trimming pared 6 bases from V and 7 bases from J, leaving 12 bases between. CDR3 in amino acids: CSAEDGDEAFF. DNA of the CDR3: TGCAGTGCAGAGGATGGGGATGAAGCTTTCTTT.

The chain combines TRBV14 with TRBJ2-4; D may match TRBD1 or TRBD2 (6 bases each). The CDR3 consists of 16 residues. Looked up from germline, CDR1 is SGHDN and CDR2 is FVKESK. Trimming pared 4 bases from V and 0 bases from J, leaving 13 bases between. The CDR3 DNA follows: TGTGCCAGCAGCCCGCGGGACACCTTAGCCAAAAACATTCAGTACTTC. Translating gives CASSPRDTLAKNIQYF.

The rearrangement joins TRBV7-2 to TRBJ1-6; 9 bases map to TRBD1. The CDR3 extends over 15 amino acids. Germline trimming cut 1 base from V and 10 bases from J; bases unmatched to any gene: 5. Germline CDR1 is SGHTA and CDR2 is FQGNSA. CDR3 in DNA: TGTGCCAGCAGCTTAGGGGACAGGGTTATCTCACCCCTCCACTTT. It codes for CASSLGDRVISPLHF.

This clonotype came up many times. The chain joins TRBV7-2 to TRBJ2-7, with 7 bases that match TRBD1. Losses at the gene ends were 3 bases for V and 2 bases for J; bases not matched to a gene: 4. Germline values: CDR1 SGHTA, CDR2 FQGNSA. The length of the CDR3 is 14 residues. Written as DNA, the CDR3 is TGTGCCAGCAGCTTGCCGGACAGGCCCTACGAGCAGTACTTC. As protein: CASSLPDRPYEQYF. Using reference TRBV7-2 and TRBJ2-7 for the parts outside the CDR3, the full variable domain is GAGVSQSPSNKVTEKGKDVELRCDPISGHTALYWYRQSLGQGLEFLIYFQGNSAPDKSGLPSDRFSAERTGGSVSTLTIQRTQQEDSAVYLCASSLPDRPYEQYFGPGTRLTVT.

This sequence joins TRBV25-1 and TRBJ2-7, with 9 bases aligning to TRBD1. Germline CDR1 MGHDK, CDR2 SYGVNS. V trimming: 9 bases; J trimming: 2 bases; junction bases outside the gene matches: 5. This CDR3 has 13 amino acids. The CDR3 here is CASRDRDTYEQYF. The CDR3, as DNA: TGTGCCAGTCGGGACAGGGACACCTACGAGCAGTACTTC.

This sequence joins TRBV6-2 or TRBV6-3 and TRBJ2-6; 7 bases agree with TRBD1. V was pared by 2 bases and J by 3 bases, with 19 bases of the junction left unmatched. Germline lookup yields CDR1 MNHEY and CDR2 SVGEGT. The CDR3 has 21 amino acids. The CDR3 bases are TGTGCCAGCAGTTACCCTCAAGGCCCGGACAGGACCTTCTATGGGGCCAACGTCCTGACTTTC. Translation: CASSYPQGPDRTFYGANVLTF.

The chain uses TRBV20-1 and TRBJ1-2; perhaps TRBD1 as D (6 bases). The CDR3 has 12 residues. Germline-derived CDR1 and CDR2 are DFQATT and SNEGSKA (reference sequence). V lost 5 bases to trimming and J lost 3 bases, with 10 bases between them. CDR3 DNA: TGCAGTGCTCCAAGGGGGGACTATGGCTACACCTTC. As protein: CSAPRGDYGYTF.

This clonotype came up a few times. This chain connects TRBV3-1 to TRBJ2-2; 9 nucleotides line up with TRBD2. J lost 4 bases, V lost 3 bases, and 3 bases had no gene match. The CDR3 has 15 residues. Germline CDR1 and CDR2: LGHDT and YNNKEL (reference sequence). CDR3 sequence reads: CASSQPGLATGELFF. The CDR3 nucleotides read TGTGCCAGCAGCCAGCCGGGACTAGCCACCGGGGAGCTGTTTTTT. Together with reference TRBV3-1 and TRBJ2-2, the CDR3 gives the full variable domain: DTAVSQTPKYLVTQMGNDKSIKCEQNLGHDTMYWYKQDSKKFLKIMFSYNNKELIINETVPNRFSPKSPDKAHLNLHINSLELGDSAVYFCASSQPGLATGELFFGEGSRLTVL.

The chain joins TRBV4-1 to TRBJ1-2; 9 bases agree with TRBD1. The CDR3 is 17 residues long. In germline, CDR1 is MGHRA, CDR2 YSYEKL. V was clipped by 0 bases and J by 5 bases; unmatched bases: 10. The CDR3 here is CASSQDRGQGLNYGYTF. The CDR3 DNA reads TGCGCCAGCAGCCAAGATAGGGGACAGGGTTTGAATTATGGCTACACCTTC.

This clonotype has ten or more counts. The chain's CDR3 is CASRPPGGQTGELFF. The CDR3 nucleotides read TGTGCCAGCAGACCTCCCGGGGGGCAAACCGGGGAGCTGTTTTTT. The rearrangement uses TRBV12-3 or TRBV12-4 and TRBJ2-2; possibly TRBD2 for D (7 bases). The germline V and J ends were trimmed by 6 bases and 5 bases, with 16 bases remaining between them. CDR3 length equals 15 residues.

This clonotype was counted a few times. The chain joins TRBV7-9 to TRBJ1-1; D not certain. V was clipped by 5 bases and J by 6 bases, with 10 bases between them. The CDR3 is 12 amino acids. Germline V gene sequence: CDR1 SEHNR, CDR2 FQNEAQ (reference sequence). CDR3 nucleotides: TGTGCCAGCAGCCGTACTAGGTCTGAAGCTTTCTTT. It codes for CASSRTRSEAFF.

This clonotype came up a few times. The J gene is TRBJ2-5, the V gene TRBV7-9, with 11 positions matching TRBD2. CDR1 and CDR2 from the germline V gene are SEHNR and FQNEAQ (reference sequence). This CDR3 contains 16 residues. V trimming: 0 bases; J trimming: 2 bases; junction bases outside the gene matches: 2. The CDR3 protein is CASSLAASGRQETQYF. DNA for the CDR3: TGTGCCAGCAGCTTAGCGGCTAGCGGGAGGCAAGAGACCCAGTACTTC.

Here the CDR3 reads CSASLGRVWGEQYF. CDR3 coding DNA: TGCAGTGCTAGCCTGGGTAGGGTTTGGGGGGAGCAGTACTTC. The chain has TRBV20-1 and TRBJ2-7; possibly TRBD1 or TRBD2 for D (5 bases each). CDR1 and CDR2 (germline): DFQATT, SNEGSKA (reference sequence). V was shortened by 3 bases and J by 7 bases, with 19 bases between the two germline ends. This CDR3 has 14 amino acids.

The gene calls are TRBV18 and TRBJ2-1; TRBD1 matches at 10 bases. The J segment lost 8 bases and the V segment lost 0 bases, leaving 7 bases of the junction unmatched. The germline V gene has CDR1 KGHSH and CDR2 LQKENI. The CDR3 covers 16 residues. The CDR3 sequence is CASSPPVGQGTHEQFF. CDR3 DNA: TGTGCCAGCTCACCACCGGTGGGACAGGGGACCCATGAGCAGTTCTTC.

This clonotype was picked up a small number of times. J is TRBJ2-3 and V is TRBV5-1; TRBD2 aligns across 11 bases. The CDR3 runs to 16 residues. The germline V gene encodes CDR1 SGHRS and CDR2 YFSETQ. V lost 4 bases, J lost 2 bases, and 6 bases stayed unmatched. The CDR3 protein is CASSIGTSGPTDTQYF. The DNA of the CDR3 is TGCGCCAGCAGCATCGGGACTAGCGGCCCCACAGATACGCAGTATTTT. The whole variable domain, remainder taken from reference TRBV5-1 and TRBJ2-3, is KAGVTQTPRYLIKTRGQQVTLSCSPISGHRSVSWYQQTPGQGLQFLFEYFSETQRNKGNFPGRFSGRQFSNSRSEMNVSTLELGDSALYLCASSIGTSGPTDTQYFGPGTRLTVL.

This clonotype was detected ten times or more. The V gene is TRBV5-1, the J gene TRBJ2-7, with D perhaps matching TRBD1 or TRBD2 (6 bases each). Trimming left V 6 bases short and J 4 bases short, with 11 bases between. The V gene's germline CDR1 is SGHRS and CDR2 YFSETQ. The CDR3 length is 12 residues. The CDR3 DNA reads as TGCGCCAGCACAGGGGACTCATACGAGCAGTACTTC. Its translation is CASTGDSYEQYF.

This clonotype was observed a few times. This chain connects TRBV7-9 to TRBJ2-5; D may be TRBD1 (6 bases). This CDR3 is 15 amino acids long. V was clipped by 0 bases and J by 3 bases, with 11 bases between them. Germline values: CDR1 SEHNR, CDR2 FQNEAQ (reference sequence). CDR3 in amino acids: CASSLAGSGEETQYF. The CDR3 DNA is TGTGCCAGCAGCTTAGCTGGGTCAGGGGAAGAGACCCAGTACTTC.

The J gene is TRBJ2-5, the V gene TRBV3-1; the D gene could be TRBD1 or TRBD2 (6 bases each). CDR1 and CDR2 from the germline V gene are LGHDT and YNNKEL (reference sequence). V was pared by 4 bases and J by 5 bases, with 17 bases between. This CDR3 is 15 amino acids long. The CDR3 sequence: CASSRGAGFMETQYF. The CDR3, as DNA: TGTGCCAGCAGCCGGGGGGCGGGGTTTATGGAGACCCAGTACTTC.